This T cell receptor (beta chain) appears in the sequencing data of a study of blood T cell repertoires in COVID-19. Study context: The study drew acute and convalescent COVID-19 samples from the United States, Italy and Spain.

The V segment lost 2 bases and the J segment 3 bases; nucleotides outside the gene matches: 1. This CDR3 has 13 residues. The V gene's germline CDR1 is SNHLY and CDR2 FYNNEI. The table came from immunoSEQ multiplex PCR; TCRdb's copy has only in-frame clones and leaves some out. The sample holds approximately 100,000 clones; 80% to 90% are singletons and the top ten take roughly 10%. This chain uses TRBV2 with TRBJ2-7; 7 nucleotides match TRBD1. The sequence derives from a woman between 25 and 40 years old with acute or convalescent COVID-19. Sequencing was performed on peripheral blood. CDR3 residues: CASSEWDSYEQYF. The CDR3 nucleotides read TGTGCCAGCAGTGAATGGGACAGCTACGAGCAGTACTTC.